This entry describes one T cell receptor beta chain. These data originate in a study of shared clonotypes between healthy human individuals. The data were produced by immunoSEQ multiplex PCR, yet TCRdb's version contains in-frame clones alone and is incomplete. The data contain 950,000 to 1,300,000 clones, 70% to 80% of them singletons. CDR1 MNHEY and CDR2 SMNVEV come from the germline V gene (reference sequence). With 8 bases removed from V and 2 bases from J, the gap between germline ends came to 13 bases. The CDR3 length is 13 residues. The V call is TRBV27, the J call TRBJ2-7; D remains ambiguous. Sequenced sample: memory CD4+ T cells sorted from blood. This sample's subset: CD45RA-negative fraction. The TCR comes from a man aged 18 to 30 in good health. As DNA, the CDR3 is TGTGCCAGCGGACCGGACGGGCCCTACGAGCAGTACTTC. It translates to CASGPDGPYEQYF.